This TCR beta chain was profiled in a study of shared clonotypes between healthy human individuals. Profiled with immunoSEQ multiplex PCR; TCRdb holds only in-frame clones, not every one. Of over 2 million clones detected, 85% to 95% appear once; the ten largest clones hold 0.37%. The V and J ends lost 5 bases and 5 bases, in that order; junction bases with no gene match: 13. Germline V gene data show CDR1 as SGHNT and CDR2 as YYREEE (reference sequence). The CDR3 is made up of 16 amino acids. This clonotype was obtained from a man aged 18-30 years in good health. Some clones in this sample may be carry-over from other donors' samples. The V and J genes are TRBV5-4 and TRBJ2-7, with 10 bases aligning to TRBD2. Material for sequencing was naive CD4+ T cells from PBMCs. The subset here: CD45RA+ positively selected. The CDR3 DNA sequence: TGTGCCAGCAGTGGACCCGGGCTAGCGGGAGTGAACGAGCAGTACTTC. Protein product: CASSGPGLAGVNEQYF.